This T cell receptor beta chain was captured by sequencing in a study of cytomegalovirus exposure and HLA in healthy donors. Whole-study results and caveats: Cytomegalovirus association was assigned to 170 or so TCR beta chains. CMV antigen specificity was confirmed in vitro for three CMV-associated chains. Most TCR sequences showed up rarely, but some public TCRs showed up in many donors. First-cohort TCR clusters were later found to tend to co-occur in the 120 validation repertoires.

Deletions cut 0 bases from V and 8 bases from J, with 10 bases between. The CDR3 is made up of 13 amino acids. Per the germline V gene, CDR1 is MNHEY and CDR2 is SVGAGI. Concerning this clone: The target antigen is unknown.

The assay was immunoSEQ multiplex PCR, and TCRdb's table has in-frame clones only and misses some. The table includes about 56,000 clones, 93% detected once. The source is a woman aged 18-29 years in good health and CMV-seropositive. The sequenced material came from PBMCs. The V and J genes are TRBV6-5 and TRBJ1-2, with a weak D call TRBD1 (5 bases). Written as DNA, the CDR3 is TGTGCCAGCAGTTACTCGCAGGGTCGCGGCTACACCTTC. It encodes CASSYSQGRGYTF.